In its sample, the clone carrying this TCR beta chain was seen a few times. This sample stems from a study of T cells in Graves' hyperthyroidism and ophthalmopathy. On the basis of clinical symptoms, serum thyroxine and TRAb, thyroid ultrasound and orbital computed tomography, diagnoses were made. Amplification of TCR beta CDR3 regions was performed using RNA transcripts as template. The HTBI set primed first-round TCR CDR3 RT-PCR. In TCRdb, the multiplex PCR reads were re-called with MiXCR into one record per CDR3 protein. The sample includes around 530,000 distinct CDR3 sequences, 17% of them seen just once. The length of the CDR3 is 13 residues. Germline CDR1 reads DFQATT; CDR2 reads SNEGSKA (reference sequence). Trimming stripped 3 bases from V and 5 bases from J, with 11 bases between.

Sequenced: blood. This rearrangement joins TRBV20-1 to TRBJ1-5; D may be TRBD1 (5 bases). This receptor was taken from a woman aged 18-29 years with Graves' ophthalmopathy. DNA for the CDR3: TGCAGTGCTAGTAGCCAGGGCGATCAGCCCCAGCATTTT. Protein product: CSASSQGDQPQHF.